This note documents a single TCR beta chain sequence. TCRdb keeps only in-frame clones here, not all; method: immunoSEQ multiplex PCR. The table records fewer than 50,000 clones, 90% to 95% of them present only once. CDR3 length: 15 amino acids. The V and J ends lost 6 bases and 1 base, in that order; junction bases with no gene match: 7. CDR1 MGHRA and CDR2 YSYEKL come from the germline V gene. The record originates from a study of T cell changes during pregnancy in multiple sclerosis. This receptor was identified in a female donor with multiple sclerosis, enrolled in a pregnancy study. J is TRBJ2-7 and V is TRBV4-1; 9 bases are shared with TRBD1. Sequencing was performed on CD8+ T cells from peripheral blood mononuclear cells, taken before pregnancy. The CDR3 DNA follows: TGCGCCAGCAGTTCTGGGACAGGGAAATCCTACGAGCAGTACTTC. This gives the protein CASSSGTGKSYEQYF.